The T cell receptor (beta chain) under discussion was sequenced for a study of identical twins. Study results and limitations: Analyses based on zero insertions could be partly confounded by invariant MAIT and iNKT cells. Sequences that were out-of-frame, alpha and twin-shared displayed an excess of low generation probability.

MiXCR, run by TCRdb on the 5' RACE reads, gives a single entry per CDR3 protein. The repertoire has roughly 720,000 distinct CDR3 sequences, around a sixth of them found once; the top ten carry roughly 13%. This CDR3 contains 13 residues. The germline V gene encodes CDR1 LGHDT and CDR2 YNNKEL (reference sequence). V dropped 5 bases and J dropped 4; count of bases not matched to a gene: 4. This clonotype occurred a few times. Antigen: not known. This same sample was also part of a study on T cells expressing NK-cell markers. That paper adds: Top CD8+ clonotypes included the dominant CD3+CD56+NKG2C+ clonotypes in roughly six donors.

The material sequenced was PBMCs. The chain uses TRBV3-1 and TRBJ2-5, with 7 bases lining up with TRBD1. The TCR sequence derives from a young woman in good health. CDR3 in amino acids: CASSNRGGETQYF. CDR3 DNA sequence: TGTGCCAGCAGCAACAGGGGCGGAGAGACCCAGTACTTC.